This TCR beta chain was found in a study of T-cell reconstitution after alpha-beta-depleted transplantation in children. Points from the study as a whole: Several hundred expanded graft clones reportedly were the source of alpha-beta T cells about two months after transplant. Counts and diversity of T cells one year after transplant came mostly from newly produced T cells.

Germline CDR1 and CDR2: DFQATT and SNEGSKA (reference sequence). The CDR3 is 14 residues long. J lost 2 bases, V lost 3 bases, and 5 bases had no gene match. This clonotype was counted at least ten times. Its antigen is undetermined. It was with unique molecular identifiers that the TCRbeta library was prepared. MiXCR, applied by TCRdb to the PCR reads, yields one record per CDR3 protein. The table has 500,000 or so distinct CDR3 sequences, over 9.5% seen once. The input for sequencing was PBMCs, mostly from graft donor cells, taken 180 days after TCRalphabeta/CD19-depleted stem cell transplant. The V and J genes are TRBV20-1 and TRBJ2-5; 8 bases match TRBD1. The TCR comes from a female patient aged 2 to 10 who had a stem cell transplant for aplastic anemia, so the T cells may come from the graft donor. CDR3 amino acids: CSASPGGAQETQYF. The DNA for the CDR3 is TGCAGTGCTAGCCCAGGGGGCGCACAAGAGACCCAGTACTTC.